These 28 T cell receptor beta chains share one sample of origin, sequenced in a study of CD8+ T cells in alopecia areata. Treatment given: oral pan-JAK inhibitor, 5-10 mg twice daily. After isolation, RNA underwent reverse transcription to generate cDNA as the sequencing template. Profiling relied on immunoSEQ multiplex PCR, and the TCRdb table lists in-frame clones only, not all of them. Found here are 170,000 or so clones, roughly three fifths of them singletons; the top ten hold 10% to 15%. This sample comprised CD8+ T cells sorted from blood, obtained at week 24, from a patient treated with tofacitinib. The receptors derive from a human donor with alopecia areata.

The chain has TRBV4-2 and TRBJ1-2, with D possibly matching TRBD1 (6 bases). The CDR3 extends over 14 amino acids. Trimming removed 1 base at V and 4 bases at J, with 10 bases between. From germline, CDR1 is LGHNA and CDR2 YNFKEQ. The CDR3 coding sequence is TGTGCCAGCAGCCAAGTCTCAGGGGCCTATGGCTACACCTTC. Its protein product is CASSQVSGAYGYTF.

The V call is TRBV6-4, the J call TRBJ2-5; no reliable D call. With 2 bases removed from V and 1 base from J, the gap between germline ends came to 8 bases. Looked up from germline, CDR1 is MRHNA and CDR2 is SNTAGT. This CDR3 has 14 amino acids. The CDR3 reads CASSDGLSQETQYF. DNA for the CDR3: TGTGCCAGCAGTGACGGTCTCAGCCAAGAGACCCAGTACTTC.

V gene TRBV2 combines with J gene TRBJ2-2, with TRBD1 identical over 9 bases. CDR1 is SNHLY and CDR2 is FYNNEI in the germline V gene. Germline trimming cut 10 bases from V and 4 bases from J; bases unmatched to any gene: 7. The CDR3 contains 14 residues. The CDR3 reads CATTGQGSTGELFF. The CDR3 DNA is TGTGCCACCACCGGACAGGGGAGCACCGGGGAGCTGTTTTTT.

The chain combines TRBV5-6 with TRBJ2-7, with D possibly being TRBD2 (6 bases). Trimming cost V 0 bases and J 2 bases, with 12 bases left between them. The CDR3 has 15 amino acids. Germline-derived CDR1 and CDR2 are SGHDT and YYEEEE. The CDR3 loop is CASSLDRTTPYEQYF. As DNA, the CDR3 is TGTGCCAGCAGCTTGGACAGGACTACCCCCTACGAGCAGTACTTC.

This clone has only a few counts. The genes are TRBV9 and TRBJ1-3, with D uncertain. CDR1 and CDR2 (germline): SGDLS, YYNGEE. The CDR3 is 14 amino acids. V was cut by 0 bases and J by 0 bases, with 4 bases left in between. In nucleotides, the CDR3 is TGTGCCAGCAGCGTAGCCCTCTCTGGAAACACCATATATTTT. Protein sequence: CASSVALSGNTIYF.

This chain uses TRBV9 with TRBJ2-7; D uncertain. The CDR3 is 13 residues long. The V gene's germline CDR1 is SGDLS and CDR2 YYNGEE. Trimming removed 0 bases at V and 3 bases at J, with 7 bases between. CDR3: CASSVEEGYEQYF. CDR3 DNA sequence: TGTGCCAGCAGCGTAGAAGAAGGCTACGAGCAGTACTTC.

The chain carries TRBV7-9 and TRBJ2-5, with D tentatively TRBD1 (6 bases). The CDR3 is 13 amino acids. Germline CDR1 and CDR2: SEHNR and FQNEAQ (reference sequence). This chain's CDR3 is CAVGARYQETQYF. In DNA, the CDR3 is TGTGCGGTGGGGGCCCGGTACCAAGAGACCCAGTACTTC.

The V and J genes are TRBV27 and TRBJ2-3; D call uncertain. The CDR3 consists of 15 residues. Between the trimmed V and J ends, which lost 5 bases and 4 bases, there was a span of 16 bases. CDR1 and CDR2 (germline): MNHEY, SMNVEV (reference sequence). Written as DNA, the CDR3 is TGTGCCAGCAGTCCCCGCCGTAGGAGCGCAGATACGCAGTATTTT. It specifies CASSPRRRSADTQYF.

V and J are TRBV5-4 and TRBJ2-3, with 10 positions matching TRBD2. Trimming cost V 0 bases and J 3 bases; bases outside gene matches: 1. CDR3 length: 15 residues. CDR1 SGHNT and CDR2 YYREEE come from the germline V gene (reference sequence). CDR3 coding DNA: TGTGCCAGCAGCTTGGGGACTAGCGGTACAGATACGCAGTATTTT. Residues: CASSLGTSGTDTQYF.

The CDR3 region is CASSSERRKLFF. The CDR3 nucleotides are TGTGCCAGCAGCTCAGAGCGGAGGAAACTGTTTTTT. The V gene is TRBV7-9, the J gene TRBJ1-4; D not resolved. From germline, CDR1 is SEHNR and CDR2 FQNEAQ (reference sequence). The V and J ends lost 4 bases and 11 bases respectively, with 11 bases between them. The CDR3 covers 12 residues.

V usage is TRBV4-1 and J usage is TRBJ1-3; no clear D gene. Looked up from germline, CDR1 is MGHRA and CDR2 is YSYEKL. V was shortened by 6 bases and J by 7 bases, with 22 bases between the two germline ends. CDR3 length: 16 amino acids. Here the CDR3 reads CASRKHPGASGNTIYF. For the CDR3, the DNA is TGCGCCAGCAGGAAACACCCAGGCGCGTCGGGTAACACCATATATTTT.

The chain couples TRBV27 to TRBJ1-2; 8 bases align to TRBD1. With 5 bases clipped from V and 4 bases from J, the junction kept 3 bases outside the gene matches. Germline V gene sequence: CDR1 MNHEY, CDR2 SMNVEV (reference sequence). The CDR3 is 13 amino acids. CDR3 amino acids: CASSATGAYGYTF. CDR3 DNA: TGTGCCAGCAGTGCGACAGGGGCCTATGGCTACACCTTC.

The chain employs TRBV2 and TRBJ2-7; D is undetermined. Between the trimmed V and J ends, which lost 3 bases and 3 bases, there was a span of 6 bases. In germline, CDR1 is SNHLY, CDR2 FYNNEI. This CDR3 has 12 residues. CDR3 sequence reads: CASSDRYYEQYF. The CDR3 DNA follows: TGTGCCAGCAGTGACAGATACTACGAGCAGTACTTC.

This clone showed up just a few times. J is TRBJ2-5 and V is TRBV4-2, with D unclear. The germline CDR1 and CDR2 sequences are LGHNA and YNFKEQ. V shed 4 bases and J shed 5 bases, with 14 bases lying between them. This CDR3 is built from 14 residues. For the CDR3, the DNA is TGTGCCAGCAGCCCCCCGGCCAAACCGGAGACCCAGTACTTC. Translating it yields CASSPPAKPETQYF.

The chain carries TRBV7-9 and TRBJ2-1; tentatively, D is TRBD2 (6 bases). CDR1 is SEHNR, CDR2 FQNEAQ, per germline (reference sequence). V was trimmed by 7 bases and J by 5 bases, leaving 15 bases between them. The CDR3 spans 14 residues. The CDR3 reads CASTPGGSNNEQFF. The CDR3, as DNA: TGTGCCAGCACCCCCGGGGGTTCCAACAATGAGCAGTTCTTC. Full variable domain (outside the CDR3, taken from reference TRBV7-9 and TRBJ2-1): DTGVSQNPRHKITKRGQNVTFRCDPISEHNRLYWYRQTLGQGPEFLTYFQNEAQLEKSRLLSDRFSAERPKGSFSTLEIQRTEQGDSAMYLCASTPGGSNNEQFFGPGTRLTVL.

The chain is built from TRBV19 and TRBJ1-4; no firm D call. Looked up from germline, CDR1 is LNHDA and CDR2 is SQIVND (reference sequence). V lost 3 bases and J lost 0, with 5 bases in between. The CDR3 length is 14 residues. The CDR3, as DNA: TGTGCCAGTAGTATTTACTCAACTAATGAAAAACTGTTTTTT. Its translation: CASSIYSTNEKLFF.

The chain links TRBV30 to TRBJ2-7, with D perhaps TRBD1 or TRBD2 (6 bases each). The germline gives CDR1 GTSNPN, CDR2 SVGIG (reference sequence). This CDR3 is built from 14 residues. V lost 0 bases, J lost 0 bases, and 9 bases lay in between. CDR3 region: CAWSVGGTSYEQYF. CDR3 nucleotides: TGTGCCTGGAGTGTAGGGGGGACCTCCTACGAGCAGTACTTC. Drawing the rest from reference TRBV30 and TRBJ2-7, the complete variable domain is SQTIHQWPATLVQPVGSPLSLECTVEGTSNPNLYWYRQAAGRGLQLLFYSVGIGQISSEVPQNLSASRPQDRQFILSSKKLLLSDSGFYLCAWSVGGTSYEQYFGPGTRLTVT.

This sequence joins TRBV30 and TRBJ2-7, with 10 bases matching TRBD1. V lost 3 bases, J lost 3 bases, and 2 bases stayed unmatched. The CDR3 extends over 13 amino acids. Looked up from germline, CDR1 is GTSNPN and CDR2 is SVGIG (reference sequence). CDR3 sequence (DNA): TGTGCCTGGAGCGGGGACAGGGGCTACGAGCAGTACTTC. Translation gives CAWSGDRGYEQYF.

This clone turned up a few times. V and J are TRBV25-1 and TRBJ1-5; D might be TRBD1 (6 bases). The germline V gene has CDR1 MGHDK and CDR2 SYGVNS. The CDR3 has 14 residues. Between the trimmed V and J ends, which lost 3 bases and 5 bases, there was a span of 11 bases. CDR3 sequence: CASSDRGHHQPQHF. In nucleotides, the CDR3 is TGTGCCAGCAGTGACAGGGGCCACCATCAGCCCCAGCATTTT.

The CDR3 DNA is TGTGCCAGCACCAAAGCGAGAGGTTATGGCTACACCTTC. It codes for CASTKARGYGYTF. The gene calls are TRBV7-6 and TRBJ1-2; D is unresolved. The V and J ends lost 7 bases and 5 bases respectively, with 14 bases between them. The CDR3 has 13 residues. Germline V lookup: CDR1 SGHVS, CDR2 FNYEAQ.

The gene calls are TRBV7-9 and TRBJ2-5; possible D gene TRBD1, 6 bases. In germline, CDR1 is SEHNR, CDR2 FQNEAQ (reference sequence). CDR3 length equals 17 residues. V lost 3 bases to trimming and J lost 1 base, with 18 bases between them. CDR3: CASSFDRDTTPQETQYF. The CDR3 nucleotides are TGTGCCAGCAGCTTCGACCGGGACACCACCCCCCAAGAGACCCAGTACTTC.

The chain joins TRBV4-1 to TRBJ2-1; 7 bases fit TRBD1. Germline V CDR1 and CDR2: MGHRA, YSYEKL. The CDR3 consists of 18 residues. V lost 1 base to trimming and J lost 5 bases; unmatched junction nucleotides: 14. The CDR3 DNA follows: TGCGCCAGCAGCCAAGTGACAGGGACGATTCTGGCGGACAATGAGCAGTTCTTC. Translation: CASSQVTGTILADNEQFF.

This clone came up a few times. The chain has TRBV29-1 and TRBJ2-3; maybe TRBD2 (6 bases). Trimming stripped 3 bases from V and 7 bases from J, with 11 bases between. The CDR3 loop spans 12 amino acids. The germline V gene encodes CDR1 SQVTM and CDR2 ANQGSEA. CDR3 residues: CSVEGLWYTQYF. For the CDR3, the DNA is TGCAGCGTTGAGGGACTGTGGTATACGCAGTATTTT.

As for this clone: One end of the junction is discordant with germline, which a read error may explain. The genes are TRBV7-7 and TRBJ2-4; TRBD1 agrees at 7 bases. The CDR3 length is 18 residues. Germline CDR1 is SSHAT and CDR2 is FNYEAQ (reference sequence). The CDR3 nucleotides read TGTGCTAGCAGCTGGACGGGACAGCGCAATTTAGCCAAAAACATTCAGTACTTC. This encodes CASSWTGQRNLAKNIQYF. Looking up the rest from reference TRBV7-7 and TRBJ2-4 gives the full variable domain: GAGVSQSPRYKVTKRGQDVTLRCDPISSHATLYWYQQALGQGPEFLTYFNYEAQPDKSGLPSDRFSAERPEGSISTLTIQRTEQRDSAMYRCASSWTGQRNLAKNIQYFGAGTRLSVL.

This clone was counted a few times. The V and J genes are TRBV5-1 and TRBJ2-5; 8 bases line up with TRBD2. Trimming cost V 5 bases and J 1 base; bases outside gene matches: 4. This CDR3 spans 14 amino acids. Germline-derived CDR1 and CDR2 are SGHRS and YFSETQ. The CDR3 reads CASRLGTSQETQYF. The CDR3 nucleotides read TGCGCCAGCAGGCTGGGGACTAGCCAAGAGACCCAGTACTTC.

The gene calls are TRBV4-2 and TRBJ2-1; 10 bases fit TRBD2. V trimming: 0 bases; J trimming: 5 bases; junction bases outside the gene matches: 4. Germline CDR1 and CDR2: LGHNA and YNFKEQ. This CDR3 has 16 residues. CDR3 sequence reads: CASSQDDLAGDNEQFF. The CDR3 DNA reads as TGTGCCAGCAGCCAAGATGACCTAGCGGGGGACAATGAGCAGTTCTTC.

The chain uses TRBV30 and TRBJ2-7; no reliable D call. Germline values: CDR1 GTSNPN, CDR2 SVGIG (reference sequence). The CDR3 runs 13 residues. V lost 1 base and J 7 bases, leaving 14 bases between the germline ends. CDR3 in amino acids: CAWSGSGSKEQYF. For the CDR3, the DNA is TGTGCCTGGAGTGGTTCTGGGTCGAAAGAGCAGTACTTC.

The V gene is TRBV30, the J gene TRBJ2-5, with D possibly matching TRBD2 (5 bases). Germline V gene lookup returns CDR1 GTSNPN and CDR2 SVGIG (reference sequence). The CDR3 is 13 amino acids. With 7 bases removed from V and 5 bases from J, the gap between germline ends came to 17 bases. CDR3 bases: TGTGCCTCTGAGGGTGGAGCTTGGGAGACCCAGTACTTC. It encodes CASEGGAWETQYF.